The clone carrying this TCR beta chain has at least ten counts. What it recognizes is unknown. The data belong to a study of blood T cells in healthy people across ages. Combining a sample-barcoded 5' primer with a J-beta primer mix, a second PCR ran for roughly 7 to 12 cycles. TCRdb ran MiXCR on the 5' RACE reads and lists one entry per CDR3 protein. Found here are hundreds of thousands of distinct CDR3 sequences, about 30% of them singletons; the top ten hold approximately 14%. The germline V gene encodes CDR1 SGHDT and CDR2 YYEEEE. This CDR3 comprises 13 residues. Trimming cost V 5 bases and J 7 bases, with 13 bases left between them. Study outcomes and limitations: Researchers deemed the diversity estimates from one million T cells underestimates. Getting older went along with TCR beta diversity per million T cells dropping roughly linearly.

Sequenced sample: blood. The chain carries TRBV5-6 and TRBJ2-1; D is unclear. The receptor was derived from an elderly woman in good health. CDR3 residues: CASRPLVGNEQFF. The DNA of the CDR3 is TGTGCCAGCAGGCCGCTCGTGGGGAATGAGCAGTTCTTC.